The 30 T cell receptor beta chains below come from one sample, sequenced in a study of control samples from healthy donors and cancer patients. The table came from immunoSEQ multiplex PCR; TCRdb's copy has only in-frame clones and leaves some out. This table has nearly 200,000 clones, roughly nine tenths appearing once. The sequencing sample was made of blood. The source of these receptors is a man aged 30 to 39 in good health.

V usage is TRBV7-2 and J usage is TRBJ1-5; D might be TRBD1 (5 bases). With 5 bases removed from V and 5 bases from J, the gap between germline ends came to 16 bases. The CDR3 covers 15 residues. Germline lookup yields CDR1 SGHTA and CDR2 FQGNSA. CDR3 DNA sequence: TGTGCCAGCAGCCCATCAGTGGAGGGGCATCAGCCCCAGCATTTT. It encodes CASSPSVEGHQPQHF. Using reference TRBV7-2 and TRBJ1-5 for the parts outside the CDR3, the full variable domain is GAGVSQSPSNKVTEKGKDVELRCDPISGHTALYWYRQSLGQGLEFLIYFQGNSAPDKSGLPSDRFSAERTGGSVSTLTIQRTQQEDSAVYLCASSPSVEGHQPQHFGDGTRLSIL.

The genes are TRBV29-1 and TRBJ1-6; perhaps TRBD1 as D (5 bases). Per the germline V gene, CDR1 is SQVTM and CDR2 is ANQGSEA. V gave up 3 bases and J gave up 14 bases, with 11 bases separating them. This CDR3 is 11 amino acids long. CDR3 sequence reads: CSVEEGLTLHF. In DNA, the CDR3 is TGCAGCGTTGAGGAGGGGCTCACCCTCCACTTT.

In this sample, this clone turned up once. The chain uses TRBV30 and TRBJ2-2; D unresolved. There are 12 residues in the CDR3. V was cut by 1 base and J by 6 bases, with 6 bases left in between. The V gene's germline CDR1 is GTSNPN and CDR2 SVGIG (reference sequence). The CDR3 protein is CAWSGFSGELFF. The CDR3, as DNA: TGTGCCTGGAGTGGGTTCTCCGGGGAGCTGTTTTTT.

V and J are TRBV14 and TRBJ2-1, with 7 bases lining up with TRBD2. Losses at the gene ends were 3 bases for V and 0 bases for J; bases not matched to a gene: 8. This CDR3 has 17 residues. Germline CDR1 SGHDN, CDR2 FVKESK. As DNA, the CDR3 is TGTGCCAGCAGCCATACCCGCGGGGGAACCTCCTACAATGAGCAGTTCTTC. Translated: CASSHTRGGTSYNEQFF.

CDR3 sequence (DNA): TGTGCCACCAGCAATTCCCGGGGCCCCCCTAATTCACCCCTCCACTTT. Translating gives CATSNSRGPPNSPLHF. The chain is built from TRBV15 and TRBJ1-6; D perhaps matches TRBD1 (5 bases). This CDR3 has 16 residues. V lost 4 bases, J lost 6 bases, and 16 bases lay in between. CDR1 and CDR2 from the germline V gene are LNHNV and YYDKDF (reference sequence).

The chain links TRBV3-1 (or the pseudogene TRBV3-2) to TRBJ2-7; the match to TRBD1 covers 9 bases. This CDR3 contains 14 residues. Germline CDR1 is LGHDT and CDR2 is YNNKEL (reference sequence). The V segment lost 4 bases and the J segment 5 bases; nucleotides outside the gene matches: 6. In nucleotides, the CDR3 is TGTGCCAGCAGCCTGCCGGGACAGGGTCACGAGCAGTACTTC. It yields the protein CASSLPGQGHEQYF.

V gene TRBV3-1 (or the pseudogene TRBV3-2) combines with J gene TRBJ2-7, with 10 bases fitting TRBD2. This CDR3 contains 16 residues. The germline gives CDR1 LGHDT, CDR2 YNNKEL (reference sequence). With V trimmed by 1 base and J by 2 bases, 5 bases remained unmatched. This chain's CDR3 is CASSQGASGGPYEQYF. DNA for the CDR3: TGTGCCAGCAGCCAAGGGGCTAGCGGGGGCCCCTACGAGCAGTACTTC.

The chain employs TRBV18 and TRBJ1-1; D not resolved. The length of the CDR3 is 13 residues. Germline V gene sequence: CDR1 KGHSH, CDR2 LQKENI. The germline V and J ends were trimmed by 3 bases and 5 bases, with 10 bases remaining between them. CDR3 sequence (DNA): TGTGCCAGCTCACCCGCTCTAGGGACTGAAGCTTTCTTT. Translating it yields CASSPALGTEAFF.

This chain connects TRBV3-1 (or the pseudogene TRBV3-2) to TRBJ2-2; D is unresolved. Looked up from germline, CDR1 is LGHDT and CDR2 is YNNKEL (reference sequence). V shed 4 bases and J shed 5 bases, with 14 bases lying between them. The length of the CDR3 is 15 residues. The CDR3 DNA follows: TGTGCCAGCAGCCCCAACCGCGGTAAAACCGGGGAGCTGTTTTTT. It is translated as CASSPNRGKTGELFF.

The V and J genes are TRBV19 and TRBJ1-1; D is perhaps TRBD1 (6 bases). CDR1 is LNHDA and CDR2 is SQIVND in the germline V gene (reference sequence). CDR3 length: 16 residues. Trimming removed 0 bases at V and 8 bases at J, with 19 bases between. The CDR3 region has the DNA TGTGCCAGTAGTATAGACGGCGGACAGCTCCGGGGGGAAGCTTTCTTT. It is translated as CASSIDGGQLRGEAFF.

The chain has TRBV5-1 and TRBJ2-7; 9 bases agree with TRBD2. V shed 2 bases, J shed 5 bases, and the junction held 5 bases outside the gene matches. This CDR3 has 14 residues. The germline gives CDR1 SGHRS, CDR2 YFSETQ. CDR3 DNA sequence: TGCGCCAGCAGCTTAGGGACTAGCATCGACGAGCAGTACTTC. Its protein is CASSLGTSIDEQYF.

J is TRBJ2-1 and V is TRBV3-1 (or the pseudogene TRBV3-2), with TRBD1 matching 10 bases. The V gene's germline CDR1 is LGHDT and CDR2 YNNKEL (reference sequence). The CDR3 loop spans 14 amino acids. The junction had 7 bases not matched to a gene; V was cut back by 4 bases and J by 10 bases. CDR3 amino acids: CASSPILTGGEQFF. The DNA for the CDR3 is TGTGCCAGCAGCCCAATATTGACAGGGGGCGAGCAGTTCTTC.

This rearrangement joins TRBV5-1 to TRBJ1-4; D uncertain. CDR3 size: 13 residues. The V gene's germline CDR1 is SGHRS and CDR2 YFSETQ. V was shortened by 1 base and J by 2 bases, with 3 bases between the two germline ends. CDR3 nucleotides: TGCGCCAGCAGCTTGTGGACTAATGAAAAACTGTTTTTT. Amino acid sequence: CASSLWTNEKLFF.

This chain connects TRBV6-2 or TRBV6-3 to TRBJ1-6; 8 nucleotides agree with TRBD1. The CDR3 is 16 residues long. J lost 4 bases, V lost 6 bases, and 8 bases had no gene match. Germline V CDR1 and CDR2: MNHEY, SVGEGT. The CDR3 protein is CASSPPGGAYNSPLHF. CDR3 nucleotides: TGTGCCAGCAGCCCCCCAGGGGGCGCGTATAATTCACCCCTCCACTTT.

The V call is TRBV12-3 or TRBV12-4, the J call TRBJ1-1; D call uncertain. CDR3 length equals 12 residues. Trimming took 6 bases from V and 3 from J, leaving 8 bases between them. The CDR3 protein is CASSREDTEAFF. The CDR3 DNA follows: TGTGCCAGCAGCCGAGAGGACACTGAAGCTTTCTTT.

The CDR3 DNA is TGTGCCAGCAGCTTACCGGGTTCCTATGGCTACACCTTC. Its translation is CASSLPGSYGYTF. The J gene is TRBJ1-2, the V gene TRBV7-2; the D is unclear. Germline CDR1 reads SGHTA; CDR2 reads FQGNSA. Between the trimmed V and J ends, which lost 2 bases and 4 bases, there was a span of 8 bases. The CDR3 runs 13 residues.

This clone was seen a single time. The rearrangement links TRBV19 to TRBJ1-6; D is undetermined. Deletions cut 5 bases from V and 7 bases from J, with 15 bases between. The length of the CDR3 is 15 residues. In germline, CDR1 is LNHDA, CDR2 SQIVND (reference sequence). This CDR3 is CASSPPNPQNSPLHF. The CDR3 DNA sequence: TGTGCCAGTAGTCCCCCGAACCCTCAGAATTCACCCCTCCACTTT.

In its sample, this clone was seen a few times. The chain joins TRBV27 to TRBJ1-5; D gene ambiguous. CDR3 length: 16 amino acids. V was cut by 9 bases and J by 3 bases, with 21 bases left in between. Germline-derived CDR1 and CDR2 are MNHEY and SMNVEV (reference sequence). The CDR3, as DNA: TGTGCCAGTTCCCAATGGGCAGCAAGGCTCAATCAGCCCCAGCATTTT. Its protein is CASSQWAARLNQPQHF.

V is TRBV10-2 and J is TRBJ1-4; the D gene is possibly TRBD1 (6 bases). V was shortened by 7 bases and J by 5 bases, with 11 bases between the two germline ends. Germline CDR1 WSHSY, CDR2 SAAADI. This CDR3 has 13 amino acids. The CDR3 sequence is CASTRGGNEKLFF. The CDR3 coding sequence is TGCGCCAGCACCAGGGGCGGGAATGAAAAACTGTTTTTT.

This clone was picked up one time. The chain combines TRBV3-1 (or the pseudogene TRBV3-2) with TRBJ1-5; D is undetermined. The CDR3 loop spans 15 amino acids. Trimming removed 1 base from V and 0 bases from J, with 7 bases in between. From germline, CDR1 is LGHDT and CDR2 YNNKEL (reference sequence). The CDR3 DNA reads TGTGCCAGCAGCCAAGGGACTAATAGCAATCAGCCCCAGCATTTT. This sequence encodes CASSQGTNSNQPQHF.

The chain couples TRBV3-1 (or the pseudogene TRBV3-2) to TRBJ2-1; TRBD2 matches 10 bases. The germline gives CDR1 LGHDT, CDR2 YNNKEL (reference sequence). The CDR3 totals 15 residues. After removal of 6 bases from V and 4 bases from J, the junction contained 6 bases not matched to a gene. Written as DNA, the CDR3 is TGTGCCAGCAGACCAAAGCGGGGGGGATACAATGAGCAGTTCTTC. Its translation is CASRPKRGGYNEQFF.

V gene TRBV19 combines with J gene TRBJ1-1; D perhaps matches TRBD1 (5 bases). In germline, CDR1 is LNHDA, CDR2 SQIVND (reference sequence). With 7 bases removed from V and 1 base from J, the gap between germline ends came to 13 bases. The CDR3 contains 14 residues. Written as DNA, the CDR3 is TGTGCCAGTACTCCTTGGGGGGAGAACACTGAAGCTTTCTTT. Translation gives CASTPWGENTEAFF.

The rearrangement joins TRBV9 to TRBJ2-3; D may be TRBD1 (5 bases). Looked up from germline, CDR1 is SGDLS and CDR2 is YYNGEE. CDR3 length: 14 amino acids. V shed 0 bases and J shed 4 bases, with 9 bases lying between them. CDR3 loop: CASSVATASDTQYF. The DNA for the CDR3 is TGTGCCAGCAGCGTAGCGACAGCGTCAGATACGCAGTATTTT.

This chain links TRBV2 with TRBJ1-4; no clear D. CDR1 and CDR2 from the germline V gene are SNHLY and FYNNEI. The CDR3 is 14 residues long. V lost 5 bases to trimming and J lost 0 bases, with 7 bases between them. The CDR3 protein is CASSRLSTNEKLFF. The CDR3 DNA sequence: TGTGCCAGCAGTAGGTTATCAACTAATGAAAAACTGTTTTTT.

The chain recombines TRBV24-1 with TRBJ2-7; D remains unclear. Per germline, CDR1 KGHDR and CDR2 SFDVKD. V was clipped by 0 bases and J by 8 bases, with 7 bases between them. This CDR3 is built from 12 residues. CDR3 protein: CATSDLGYQQYF. CDR3 DNA: TGTGCCACCAGTGATTTGGGGTACCAGCAGTACTTC.

V and J are TRBV7-2 and TRBJ2-7, with TRBD2 identical over 8 bases. The ends lost 3 bases at V and 0 bases at J; junction bases unmatched: 4. Germline CDR1 reads SGHTA; CDR2 reads FQGNSA. This CDR3 is 15 amino acids long. The CDR3 DNA follows: TGTGCCAGCAGCTTGGGGACTAGTCCCTCCTACGAGCAGTACTTC. Its protein is CASSLGTSPSYEQYF.

The chain links TRBV30 to TRBJ1-2; maybe TRBD1 (5 bases). The germline CDR1 and CDR2 sequences are GTSNPN and SVGIG (reference sequence). Trimming pared 2 bases from V and 4 bases from J, leaving 20 bases between. This CDR3 contains 16 residues. The CDR3 sequence is CAWSFNGPRDLYGYTF. The CDR3 bases are TGTGCCTGGAGTTTCAATGGCCCACGGGACCTCTATGGCTACACCTTC.

The chain's CDR3 is CASSDSGGYDTQYF. As DNA, the CDR3 is TGTGCCAGCAGTGATAGCGGGGGGTACGATACGCAGTATTTT. This chain joins TRBV6-1 and TRBJ2-3; TRBD2 matches 10 bases. This CDR3 has 14 residues. CDR1 MNHNS and CDR2 SASEGT come from the germline V gene. Losses at the gene ends were 3 bases for V and 6 bases for J; bases not matched to a gene: 3.

The chain joins TRBV11-2 to TRBJ1-1; 8 bases line up with TRBD1. Germline V gene lookup returns CDR1 SGHAT and CDR2 FQNNGV. V shed 5 bases, J shed 5 bases, and the junction held 10 bases outside the gene matches. The CDR3 loop spans 15 amino acids. The CDR3 DNA reads TGTGCCAGCAGCACAACAGGGGGTGGATGGACTGAAGCTTTCTTT. Amino acids: CASSTTGGGWTEAFF.

V usage is TRBV19 and J usage is TRBJ2-7, with D possibly TRBD1 on 7 matching bases. Trimming pared 1 base from V and 5 bases from J, leaving 15 bases between. The germline V gene has CDR1 LNHDA and CDR2 SQIVND (reference sequence). The CDR3 runs 15 residues. The CDR3 sequence is CASSIAATGRHEQYF. The CDR3 bases are TGTGCCAGTAGTATAGCCGCGACAGGGAGGCACGAGCAGTACTTC.